A single sample is the source of the 7 T cell receptor beta chains below, sequenced in a study of T cell repertoires in cytomegalovirus infection. TCRdb re-analysed the reads in MiXCR, keeping a single row per CDR3 protein. Of about 230,000 distinct CDR3 sequences listed, approximately 7% are singletons. The sequenced sample consisted of PBMCs. Receptor source: a human donor in good health (CMV status not recorded). Some clones in this sample may be carry-over from other donors' samples.

This clonotype was recorded many times. Here the CDR3 DNA reads TGCAGTGCTAGAGTATCCCATAAAAACACCATATATTTT. This codes for CSARVSHKNTIYF. The chain carries TRBV20-1 and TRBJ1-3; D remains unclear. CDR3 length: 13 residues. Trimming took 1 base from V and 6 from J, leaving 10 bases between them. The germline gives CDR1 DFQATT, CDR2 SNEGSKA (reference sequence).

This clonotype showed up many times. The chain has TRBV7-2 and TRBJ1-2; D ambiguous. Between the trimmed V and J ends, which lost 0 bases and 0 bases, there was a span of 11 bases. This CDR3 spans 16 amino acids. Germline assignment: CDR1 SGHTA and CDR2 FQGNSA. The CDR3 reads CASSLASGFTNYGYTF. The CDR3, as DNA: TGTGCCAGCAGCTTAGCGTCTGGGTTCACTAACTATGGCTACACCTTC.

Written as DNA, the CDR3 is TGTGCCAGCAGTTTGGGGGGCGCCACCGGGGAGCTGTTTTTT. It translates to CASSLGGATGELFF. The chain uses TRBV12-3 or TRBV12-4 and TRBJ2-2; D might be TRBD1 or TRBD2, each matching 6 bases. V was pared by 3 bases and J by 4 bases, with 9 bases between. The CDR3 contains 14 residues.

This clonotype was recorded many times. The V call is TRBV6-5, the J call TRBJ1-6, with 7 positions matching TRBD1. The germline gives CDR1 MNHEY, CDR2 SVGAGI. This CDR3 is built from 16 residues. J gave up 7 bases and V 4 bases, and 10 bases lay outside the gene matches. CDR3 sequence: CASSLLGGSLNSPLHF. CDR3 DNA: TGTGCCAGCAGTTTGTTAGGGGGCTCTTTGAATTCACCCCTCCACTTT.

This clonotype was recorded at least ten times. The chain joins TRBV29-1 to TRBJ1-4, with D possibly being TRBD1 (5 bases). The CDR3 contains 14 residues. Germline lookup yields CDR1 SQVTM and CDR2 ANQGSEA. Between the trimmed V and J ends, which lost 0 bases and 6 bases, there was a span of 11 bases. The CDR3 DNA reads TGCAGCGTTGAAGATACGGGAGGGGATGAAAAACTGTTTTTT. Its protein product is CSVEDTGGDEKLFF. Full variable domain (remainder filled in from reference TRBV29-1 and TRBJ1-4): SAVISQKPSRDICQRGTSLTIQCQVDSQVTMMFWYRQQPGQSLTLIATANQGSEATYESGFVIDKFPISRPNLTFSTLTVSNMSPEDSSIYLCSVEDTGGDEKLFFGSGTQLSVL.

The chain is built from TRBV18 and TRBJ2-3; the D is unclear. Germline-derived CDR1 and CDR2 are KGHSH and LQKENI. Between the trimmed V and J ends, which lost 2 bases and 6 bases, there was a span of 9 bases. CDR3 size: 13 residues. The CDR3 nucleotides are TGTGCCAGCTCACCAAGCATCACCGATACGCAGTATTTT. Translating it yields CASSPSITDTQYF.

The chain is built from TRBV6-5 and TRBJ2-7; TRBD1 is a possible D gene (6 bases). The CDR3 is made up of 15 amino acids. V lost 3 bases and J lost 4, with 16 bases in between. Germline V gene sequence: CDR1 MNHEY, CDR2 SVGAGI. In nucleotides, the CDR3 is TGTGCCAGCAGTTATGGACGGCCAGACAGGTACGAGCAGTACTTC. It is translated as CASSYGRPDRYEQYF.